This TCR beta chain is drawn from a study of early T cells in non-severe SARS-CoV-2 infection. This clonotype was seen only a few times. The CDR3 has 12 residues. Trimming cost V 2 bases and J 6 bases, with 7 bases left between them. Germline CDR1 is SGHRS and CDR2 is YFSETQ. Separate cDNA molecules each had unique molecular identifiers attached to them. TCRdb re-called the 5' RACE reads with MiXCR, one entry per CDR3 protein. In the table there are some 64,000 distinct CDR3 sequences, 10% of which are singletons. The material sequenced was whole blood, taken at baseline. The V gene is TRBV5-1, the J gene TRBJ2-3; no definite D call. This TCR derives from an adult who was a healthcare worker with PCR-confirmed SARS-CoV-2 infection or an uninfected control (not recorded which). CDR3 residues: CASSFDSDTQYF. The CDR3 DNA sequence: TGCGCCAGCAGCTTTGATTCGGATACGCAGTATTTT.